These 2 T cell receptor beta chains were all obtained from the same sample, sequenced in a study of blood T cell repertoires in COVID-19. Generated by immunoSEQ multiplex PCR, the TCRdb table keeps only in-frame clones and is missing some. The profile shows about 310,000 clones, roughly 90% of them singletons. The sample was PBMCs or T cells enriched from blood (not recorded which). The source is a woman aged 25 to 39 who had recovered from COVID-19.

This chain joins TRBV25-1 and TRBJ1-2; no clear D. CDR3 size: 11 residues. V lost 7 bases and J 5 bases, leaving 8 bases between the germline ends. Per the germline V gene, CDR1 is MGHDK and CDR2 is SYGVNS. The CDR3 loop is CASNAGYGYTF. CDR3 nucleotides: TGTGCCAGCAACGCCGGTTATGGCTACACCTTC.

This clone has only a few counts. The chain uses TRBV9 and TRBJ1-2; 10 positions agree with TRBD1. This CDR3 has 16 residues. V lost 2 bases, J lost 0 bases, and 4 bases stayed unmatched. Germline values: CDR1 SGDLS, CDR2 YYNGEE. Written as DNA, the CDR3 is TGTGCCAGCAGCGTGACAGGGGGCCCAGCTAACTATGGCTACACCTTC. It specifies CASSVTGGPANYGYTF. Full variable domain (remainder filled in from reference TRBV9 and TRBJ1-2): DSGVTQTPKHLITATGQRVTLRCSPRSGDLSVYWYQQSLDQGLQFLIQYYNGEERAKGNILERFSAQQFPDLHSELNLSSLELGDSALYFCASSVTGGPANYGYTFGSGTRLTVV.